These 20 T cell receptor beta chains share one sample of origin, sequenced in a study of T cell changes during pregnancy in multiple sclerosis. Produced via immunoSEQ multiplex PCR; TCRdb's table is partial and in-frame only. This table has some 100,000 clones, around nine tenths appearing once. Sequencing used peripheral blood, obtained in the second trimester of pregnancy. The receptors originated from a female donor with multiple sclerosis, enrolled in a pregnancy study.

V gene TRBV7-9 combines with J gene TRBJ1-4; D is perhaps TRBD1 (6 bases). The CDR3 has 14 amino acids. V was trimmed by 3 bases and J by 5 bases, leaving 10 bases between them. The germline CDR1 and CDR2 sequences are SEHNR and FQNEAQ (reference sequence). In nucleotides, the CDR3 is TGTGCCAGCAGCTTCAGGGGATTGAATGAAAAACTGTTTTTT. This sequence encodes CASSFRGLNEKLFF.

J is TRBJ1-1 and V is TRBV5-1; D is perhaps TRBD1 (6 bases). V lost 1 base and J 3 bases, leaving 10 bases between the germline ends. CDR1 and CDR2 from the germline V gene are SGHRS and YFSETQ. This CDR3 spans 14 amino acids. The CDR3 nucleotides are TGCGCCAGCAGCTTGCCGACAGGAGACACTGAAGCTTTCTTT. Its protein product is CASSLPTGDTEAFF. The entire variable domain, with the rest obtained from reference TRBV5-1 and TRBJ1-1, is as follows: KAGVTQTPRYLIKTRGQQVTLSCSPISGHRSVSWYQQTPGQGLQFLFEYFSETQRNKGNFPGRFSGRQFSNSRSEMNVSTLELGDSALYLCASSLPTGDTEAFFGQGTRLTVV.

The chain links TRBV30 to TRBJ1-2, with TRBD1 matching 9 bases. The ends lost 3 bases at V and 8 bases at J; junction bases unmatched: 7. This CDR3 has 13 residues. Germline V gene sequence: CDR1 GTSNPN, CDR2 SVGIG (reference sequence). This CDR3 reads CAWRGTGLKGYTF. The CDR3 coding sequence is TGTGCCTGGAGGGGGACAGGGCTGAAAGGCTACACCTTC.

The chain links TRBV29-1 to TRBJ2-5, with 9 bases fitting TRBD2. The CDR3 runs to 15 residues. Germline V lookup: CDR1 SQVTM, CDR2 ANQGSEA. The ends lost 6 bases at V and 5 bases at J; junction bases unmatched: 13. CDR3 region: CSVRRGGGLGETQYF. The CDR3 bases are TGCAGCGTCCGCCGCGGGGGGGGGCTGGGGGAGACCCAGTACTTC.

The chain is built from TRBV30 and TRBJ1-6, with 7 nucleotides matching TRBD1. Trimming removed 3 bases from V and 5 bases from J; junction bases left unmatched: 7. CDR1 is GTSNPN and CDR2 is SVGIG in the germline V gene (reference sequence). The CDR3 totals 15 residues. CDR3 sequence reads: CAWSPGQLHNSPLHF. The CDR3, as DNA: TGTGCCTGGAGCCCGGGACAGCTTCATAATTCACCCCTCCACTTT.

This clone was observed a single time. The CDR3 DNA follows: TGCGCCAGCAGCCAAGTGCGAACAGGGGCGCTCAAAAACATTCAGTACTTC. As protein: CASSQVRTGALKNIQYF. The rearrangement uses TRBV4-1 and TRBJ2-4; 7 bases map to TRBD1. The germline CDR1 and CDR2 sequences are MGHRA and YSYEKL. After removal of 1 base from V and 3 bases from J, the junction contained 9 bases not matched to a gene. The CDR3 contains 17 residues.

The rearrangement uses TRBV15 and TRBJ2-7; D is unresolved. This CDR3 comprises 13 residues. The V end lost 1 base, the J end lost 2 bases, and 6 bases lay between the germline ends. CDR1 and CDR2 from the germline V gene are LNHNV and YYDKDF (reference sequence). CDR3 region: CATSRGLTYEQYF. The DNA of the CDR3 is TGTGCCACCAGCAGAGGTTTAACCTACGAGCAGTACTTC.

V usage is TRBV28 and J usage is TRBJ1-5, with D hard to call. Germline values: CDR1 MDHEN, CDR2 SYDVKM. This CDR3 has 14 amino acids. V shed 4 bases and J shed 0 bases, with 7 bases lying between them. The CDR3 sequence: CASSYGLSNQPQHF. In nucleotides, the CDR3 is TGTGCCAGCAGTTATGGACTTAGCAATCAGCCCCAGCATTTT. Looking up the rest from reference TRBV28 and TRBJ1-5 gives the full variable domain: DVKVTQSSRYLVKRTGEKVFLECVQDMDHENMFWYRQDPGLGLRLIYFSYDVKMKEKGDIPEGYSVSREKKERFSLILESASTNQTSMYLCASSYGLSNQPQHFGDGTRLSIL.

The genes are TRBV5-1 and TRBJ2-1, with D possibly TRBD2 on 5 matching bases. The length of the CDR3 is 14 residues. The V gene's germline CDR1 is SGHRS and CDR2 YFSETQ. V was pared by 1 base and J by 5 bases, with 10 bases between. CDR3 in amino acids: CASSLTPGNNEQFF. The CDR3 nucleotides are TGCGCCAGCAGCTTGACCCCCGGGAACAATGAGCAGTTCTTC.

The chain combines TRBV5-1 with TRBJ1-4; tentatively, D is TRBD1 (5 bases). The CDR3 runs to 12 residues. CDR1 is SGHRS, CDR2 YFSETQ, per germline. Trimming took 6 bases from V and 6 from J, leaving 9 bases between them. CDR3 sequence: CASNGGDEKLFF. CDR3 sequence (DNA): TGCGCCAGCAATGGAGGGGATGAAAAACTGTTTTTT.

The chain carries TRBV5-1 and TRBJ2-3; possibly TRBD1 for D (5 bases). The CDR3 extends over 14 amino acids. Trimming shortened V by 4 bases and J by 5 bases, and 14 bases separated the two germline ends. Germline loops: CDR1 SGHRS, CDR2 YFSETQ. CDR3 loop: CASSLSGYEDTQYF. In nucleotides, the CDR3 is TGCGCCAGCAGCCTTTCAGGGTATGAAGATACGCAGTATTTT.

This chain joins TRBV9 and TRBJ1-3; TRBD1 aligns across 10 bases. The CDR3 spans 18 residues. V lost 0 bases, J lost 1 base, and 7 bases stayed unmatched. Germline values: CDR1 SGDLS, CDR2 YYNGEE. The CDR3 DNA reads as TGTGCCAGCAGCGTAGCCCCCCGGGACAGGGGATCTGGAAACACCATATATTTT. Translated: CASSVAPRDRGSGNTIYF.

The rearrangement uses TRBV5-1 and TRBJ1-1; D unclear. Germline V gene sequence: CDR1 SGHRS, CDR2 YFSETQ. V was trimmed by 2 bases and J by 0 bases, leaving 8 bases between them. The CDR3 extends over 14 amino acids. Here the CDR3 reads CASSFESMNTEAFF. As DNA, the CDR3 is TGCGCCAGCAGCTTCGAGAGCATGAACACTGAAGCTTTCTTT.

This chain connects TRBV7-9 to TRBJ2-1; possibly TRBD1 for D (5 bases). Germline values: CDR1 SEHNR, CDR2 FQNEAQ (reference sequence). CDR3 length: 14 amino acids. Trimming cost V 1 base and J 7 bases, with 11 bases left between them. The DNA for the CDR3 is TGTGCCAGCAGCTTAGATTCAGGGTGGAATGAGCAGTTCTTC. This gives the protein CASSLDSGWNEQFF. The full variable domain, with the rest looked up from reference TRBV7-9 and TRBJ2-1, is DTGVSQNPRHKITKRGQNVTFRCDPISEHNRLYWYRQTLGQGPEFLTYFQNEAQLEKSRLLSDRFSAERPKGSFSTLEIQRTEQGDSAMYLCASSLDSGWNEQFFGPGTRLTVL.

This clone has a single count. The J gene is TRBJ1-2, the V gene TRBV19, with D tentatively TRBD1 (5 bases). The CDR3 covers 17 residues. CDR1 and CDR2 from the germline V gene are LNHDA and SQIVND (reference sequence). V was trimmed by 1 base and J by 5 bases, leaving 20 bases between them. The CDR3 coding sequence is TGTGCCAGTAGTATAGGGGGACTGTCCTTACCCACATATGGCTACACCTTC. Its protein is CASSIGGLSLPTYGYTF.

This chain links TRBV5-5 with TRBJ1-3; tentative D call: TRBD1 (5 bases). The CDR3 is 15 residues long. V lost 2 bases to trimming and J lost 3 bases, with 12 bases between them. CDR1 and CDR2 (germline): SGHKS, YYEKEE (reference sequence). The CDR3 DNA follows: TGTGCCAGCAGCTTCGAAGGGGCTGGTGGAAACACCATATATTTT. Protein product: CASSFEGAGGNTIYF. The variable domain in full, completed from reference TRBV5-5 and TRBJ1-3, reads DAGVTQSPTHLIKTRGQQVTLRCSPISGHKSVSWYQQVLGQGPQFIFQYYEKEERGRGNFPDRFSARQFPNYSSELNVNALLLGDSALYLCASSFEGAGGNTIYFGEGSWLTVV.

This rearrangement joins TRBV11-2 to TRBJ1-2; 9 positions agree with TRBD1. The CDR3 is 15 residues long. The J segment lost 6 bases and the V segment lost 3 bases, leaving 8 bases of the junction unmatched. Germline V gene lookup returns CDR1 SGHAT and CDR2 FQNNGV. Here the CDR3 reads CASSLNRDRVNGYTF. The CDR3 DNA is TGTGCCAGCAGCTTGAACCGGGACAGGGTCAATGGCTACACCTTC. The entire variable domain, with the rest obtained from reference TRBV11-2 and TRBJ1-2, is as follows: EAGVAQSPRYKIIEKRQSVAFWCNPISGHATLYWYQQILGQGPKLLIQFQNNGVVDDSQLPKDRFSAERLKGVDSTLKIQPAKLEDSAVYLCASSLNRDRVNGYTFGSGTRLTVV.

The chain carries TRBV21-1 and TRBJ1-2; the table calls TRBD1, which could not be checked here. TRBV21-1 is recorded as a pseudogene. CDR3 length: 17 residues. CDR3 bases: TGTGCCAGCAGCACTCAAGCCTTCGGGACAGGGGACCCTGGCTACACCTTC. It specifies CASSTQAFGTGDPGYTF.

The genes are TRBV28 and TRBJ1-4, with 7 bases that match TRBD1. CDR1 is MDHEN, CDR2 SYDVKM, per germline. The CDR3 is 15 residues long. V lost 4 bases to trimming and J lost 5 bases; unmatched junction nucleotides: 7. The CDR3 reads CASSSGQSNNEKLFF. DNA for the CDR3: TGTGCCAGCAGTTCGGGACAGAGCAACAATGAAAAACTGTTTTTT.

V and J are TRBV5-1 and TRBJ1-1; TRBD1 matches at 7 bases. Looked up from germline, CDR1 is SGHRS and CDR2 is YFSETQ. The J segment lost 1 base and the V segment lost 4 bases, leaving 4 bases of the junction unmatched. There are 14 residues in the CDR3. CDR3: CASSARQGNTEAFF. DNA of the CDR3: TGCGCCAGCAGCGCCCGACAGGGGAACACTGAAGCTTTCTTT.